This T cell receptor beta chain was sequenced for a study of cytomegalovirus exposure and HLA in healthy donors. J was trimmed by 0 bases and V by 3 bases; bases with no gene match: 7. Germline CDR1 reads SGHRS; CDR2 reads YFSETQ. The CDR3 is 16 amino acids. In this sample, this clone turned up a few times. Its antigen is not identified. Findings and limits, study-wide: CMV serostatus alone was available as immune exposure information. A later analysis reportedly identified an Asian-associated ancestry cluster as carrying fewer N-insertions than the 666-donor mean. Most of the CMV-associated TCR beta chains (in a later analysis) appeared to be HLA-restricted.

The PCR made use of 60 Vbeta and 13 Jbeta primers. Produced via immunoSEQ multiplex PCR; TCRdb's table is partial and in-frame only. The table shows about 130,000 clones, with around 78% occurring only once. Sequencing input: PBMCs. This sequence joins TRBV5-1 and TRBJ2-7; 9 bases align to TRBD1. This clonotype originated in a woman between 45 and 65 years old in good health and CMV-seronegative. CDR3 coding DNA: TGCGCCAGCAGCTCGCGACAGGGGGACGCCTCCTACGAGCAGTACTTC. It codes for CASSSRQGDASYEQYF.